The text below deals with one T cell receptor (beta chain). This clone was counted a few times. Its antigen is unknown. The record has no base qualities; no much larger clone is one base away. The High Capacity cDNA Reverse Transcription Kit was used to reverse transcribe all of the isolated RNA, meaning that expressed TCRB transcripts were what got sequenced. Deep immunoSEQ sequencing was performed on naive, central memory and regulatory T cell samples, with an average of around 3.4 million total reads per sample. Sorted cells were lysed in RLT buffer and RNA was extracted with DNase-treated RNeasy Micro or Mini kits, depending on cell number. To prevent cross-contamination, each cell subset was processed individually, whereas patient and healthy donor samples were processed jointly. TCRB sequences were amplified from cDNA with the immunoSEQ multiplex PCR, producing 87-bp fragments spanning the CDR3 region. Amplicons were sequenced on the Illumina HiSeq platform. Turning to the authors' computational methods: PCR bias was corrected computationally using synthetic template baselines, and reads within Hamming distance 2 were collapsed, with unmergeable singletons discarded. Reads were aligned to IMGT to assign V, D and J genes, CDR3 length, and insertions or deletions at six rearrangement sites. Clonotype counts were normalized to sorted cell number within each subset before computing true diversity and Gini coefficients with the tcR R package. Repertoire sharing was quantified using the overlap coefficient calculated on TCRB nucleotide sequences. Out-of-frame TCRB sequences from naive cells were analyzed as a proxy for the pre-selection repertoire. TCRdb retrieved this table from immuneACCESS and kept in-frame rearrangements only. Not all clones are present; in checked studies, unresolved V genes account for under half, and no reason is known for the remainder. V and J calls and clone size follow that table, whereas D and trimming were derived from the DNA. Here the sample has more than 550,000 clones; about an eighth occur a single time. Roughly 0.04% of the sample is held by the ten biggest clonotypes.

V and J are truncated by 6 bases and 4 bases respectively, leaving an intervening sequence of 9 bases. Including cysteine and phenylalanine, the CDR3 has 12 amino acids. Here the CDR3 DNA is all that survives: 36 bases in frame from base 1. CDR1 and CDR2, per the germline V gene, are SQVTM and ANQGSEA. The source of the sample is a study of beta chain features in type 1 diabetes (dated by TCRdb to the late 2010s). A note on the overall study: No differences in mean age, gender distribution, total cell number or subset yield were found between patients and healthy donors. Across all samples, about 110 million sorted cells were examined, and cell number per subset correlated strongly with RNA yield. In the study, recently diagnosed type 1 diabetes patients and matched healthy donors were compared on the TCRB repertoires of their sorted circulating CD4+ T cell subsets. Naive and central memory subsets were obtained from all 30 or so donors, but regulatory and stem cell-like memory subsets were isolated from only 8 patients and roughly 8 healthy donors.

Points the paper makes about the study in general: Patients with type 1 diabetes made fewer insertions and deleted more nucleotides at VDJ recombination sites, implying thymic rearrangement abnormalities. HLA sub-analyses involved small numbers of individuals, so any influence of HLA type on TCRB rearrangement remained unresolved. Naive, central memory and regulatory TCRB repertoires appeared more similar among patients than among healthy donors. A moderate but significant shortening of TCRB CDR3 length was observed in type 1 diabetes patients in all four CD4+ subsets. PCR may preferentially amplify shorter templates, but because patient and control samples were amplified and corrected together, any resulting skew would affect both groups equally. Because cDNA was sequenced instead of genomic DNA, highly expressing activated cells could be over-represented, though the groups showed no difference in activation or CD3 levels.

Each donor gave one peripheral blood draw, about 110 mL on average, collected into heparinised tubes. Naive, central memory, regulatory and stem cell-like memory CD4+ T cells were sorted on a BD FACSAria II using a panel including CD45RO, CCR7, CD25, CD127, CD95 and CD27. Every sorted population had a purity above 98%. PBMCs were isolated right away by Lymphoprep density gradient centrifugation and were stained directly, without culture. To minimize batch effects, samples were stained and sorted in pairs, one healthy donor with one patient per experiment. The receptor comes from a man between 18 and 35 years old with type 1 diabetes. What was sequenced was naive CD4+ T cells from blood. Explained via the paper, the cell subset or site label denotes: true naive CD4+ T cells. Recombination linked TRBV29-1 to TRBJ2-2; there is no confident call for the D gene. The DNA sequence reads TGCAGCGTACGTCCTTTCACCGGGGAGCTGTTTTTT. Its coded protein is CSVRPFTGELFF.